This T cell receptor beta chain was recorded in a study of CD8 T cells in ankylosing spondylitis. Germline V gene lookup returns CDR1 LNHNV and CDR2 YYDKDF (reference sequence). The V segment lost 6 bases and the J segment 4 bases; nucleotides outside the gene matches: 15. The CDR3 runs 19 residues. TCRdb used MiXCR to reprocess the 5' RACE reads, holding one entry per CDR3 protein. The table shows about 260,000 distinct CDR3 sequences, with about 20% occurring only once. Overall study findings and caveats: Reports of some motif variants in reactive arthritis synovial fluid and blood predate this one.

This clonotype was picked up a small number of times. Its antigen is still unknown. The TCR was taken from a male donor with ankylosing spondylitis or in good health (not recorded which). Sequencing was carried out using blood, either unsorted or a sorted T cell fraction (not recorded which). J is TRBJ2-1 and V is TRBV15, with 13 bases lining up with TRBD2. CDR3 loop: CATRKSGLAGDSIYNEQFF. The CDR3 coding sequence is TGTGCCACCAGGAAGTCAGGACTAGCGGGGGACTCAATTTACAATGAGCAGTTCTTC.